The rows below give T cell receptor beta chains drawn from one sample of a study of T cell responses to AZD1222 COVID-19 vaccine. Clones were sequenced by immunoSEQ multiplex PCR, and TCRdb holds only the in-frame ones, with some missing. The data contain some 96,000 clones, 88% of them seen just once; the ten biggest clones take up 2.8%. The sequences come from peripheral blood, collected on day 0 of AZD1222 vaccination. The receptors originated from an adult in good health. CDR3s include the opening cysteine and the closing phenylalanine or tryptophan. A D gene is named only where the DNA matches it firmly. The listing skips clone size in some rows; elsewhere it reads once, few, many or a size class.

20	TRBV4-2	TRBD2	once	TRBJ2-1	CASSLSGGASGGAVSHEQFF	TGTGCCAGCAGCCTCTCCGGAGGGGCTAGCGGGGGGGCCGTTAGCCATGAGCAGTTCTTC
16	TRBV9	TRBD1	-	TRBJ1-4	CASSVGAGGGGEKLFF	TGTGCCAGCAGCGTAGGGGCAGGGGGTGGAGGTGAAAAACTGTTTTTT
13	TRBV2	-	-	TRBJ1-4	CASTVRTNEKLFF	TGTGCCAGCACAGTGAGAACTAATGAAAAACTGTTTTTT
14	TRBV2	-	-	TRBJ2-7	CASTLFDGAYEQYF	TGTGCCAGCACCCTGTTCGACGGGGCCTACGAGCAGTACTTC
13	TRBV3-1/TRBV3-2	-	-	TRBJ2-5	CASSQGRGQTQYF	TGTGCCAGCAGCCAAGGGAGGGGTCAGACCCAGTACTTC
14	TRBV29-1	-	-	TRBJ1-1	CSVATGTPGSEAFF	TGCAGCGTTGCAACCGGGACCCCCGGGTCTGAAGCTTTCTTT
15	TRBV30	-	-	TRBJ1-2	CAWSVEQGRYYGYTF	TGTGCCTGGAGTGTAGAGCAGGGGCGTTACTATGGCTACACCTTC
16	TRBV5-4	-	-	TRBJ1-1	CASSSGRGPMNTEAFF	TGTGCCAGCAGCAGTGGACGGGGCCCCATGAACACTGAAGCTTTCTTT
13	TRBV6-5	-	-	TRBJ1-1	CASTGTMSAEAFF	TGTGCCAGCACAGGAACAATGAGCGCTGAAGCTTTCTTT
15	TRBV7-2	-	-	TRBJ2-1	CASSLDRGTYNEQFF	TGTGCCAGCAGCTTAGACCGGGGAACCTACAATGAGCAGTTCTTC
14	TRBV7-2	-	-	TRBJ2-3	CASSLPGSTDTQYF	TGTGCCAGCAGCCTACCGGGGTCCACAGATACGCAGTATTTT
15	TRBV5-6	-	-	TRBJ1-1	CASSYLDSQSTEAFF	TGTGCCAGCAGCTACTTGGACAGCCAAAGCACTGAAGCTTTCTTT
12	TRBV28	TRBD1	once	TRBJ1-2	CASSPTGFGYTF	TGTGCCAGCAGCCCGACAGGGTTCGGCTACACCTTC
14	TRBV19	TRBD1	-	TRBJ2-3	CASQRQGSTDTQYF	TGTGCCAGCCAACGACAGGGGAGCACAGATACGCAGTATTTT
12	TRBV3-1/TRBV3-2	-	few	TRBJ1-1	CASSQVPTEAFF	TGTGCCAGCAGCCAAGTACCCACTGAAGCTTTCTTT
13	TRBV24-1	-	-	TRBJ2-5	CATSDVGNETQYF	TGTGCCACCAGTGATGTGGGAAATGAGACCCAGTACTTC
14	TRBV3-1/TRBV3-2	TRBD1	once	TRBJ1-1	CASSLPGQGARAFF	TGTGCCAGCAGCCTGCCGGGACAGGGGGCACGAGCTTTCTTT
15	TRBV7-2	-	-	TRBJ2-2	CASSLVVGGGGELFF	TGTGCCAGCAGCTTAGTCGTAGGGGGAGGCGGGGAGCTGTTTTTT
15	TRBV5-1	TRBD2	-	TRBJ2-2	CASSLSGTETGELFF	TGCGCCAGCAGCTTGAGCGGGACCGAAACCGGGGAGCTGTTTTTT
15	TRBV11-3	-	-	TRBJ1-5	CASSLDGGSNQPQHF	TGTGCCAGCAGCTTAGACGGTGGGAGCAATCAGCCCCAGCATTTT
14	TRBV24-1	-	-	TRBJ2-5	CATSDLGVPGTQYF	TGTGCCACCAGTGATTTAGGTGTACCTGGGACCCAGTACTTC
16	TRBV6-5	-	-	TRBJ2-2	CASSYSRQANTGELFF	TGTGCCAGCAGTTACTCGCGCCAGGCGAACACCGGGGAGCTGTTTTTT
12	TRBV2	-	-	TRBJ1-2	CASSEEGLGYTF	TGTGCCAGCAGTGAAGAGGGGCTTGGCTACACCTTC
14	TRBV5-3	TRBD1	few	TRBJ1-2	CARTTDRGNYGYTF	TGTGCCAGAACCACGGACAGGGGTAACTATGGCTACACCTTC
14	TRBV5-4	-	-	TRBJ2-3	CASSLDGGLLAQYF	TGTGCCAGCAGCTTGGACGGGGGCCTACTCGCGCAGTATTTT
15	TRBV2	-	-	TRBJ2-5	CASSEDRSSPETQYF	TGTGCCAGCAGTGAAGACAGGTCCTCTCCAGAGACCCAGTACTTC
14	TRBV6-5	-	-	TRBJ1-1	CASRWGHQNTEAFF	TGTGCCAGCAGGTGGGGACATCAGAACACTGAAGCTTTCTTT
15	TRBV7-8	-	-	TRBJ2-3	CASSPRERRTDTQYF	TGTGCCAGCAGCCCAAGGGAGCGGCGCACAGATACGCAGTATTTT
16	TRBV5-4	TRBD2	-	TRBJ2-3	CASSLGSGTATDTQYF	TGTGCCAGCAGCTTGGGAAGCGGGACGGCCACAGATACGCAGTATTTT
14	TRBV4-1	-	-	TRBJ1-2	CASSPVYTANGYTF	TGCGCCAGCAGCCCAGTTTACACGGCTAACGGCTACACCTTC
17	TRBV19	-	-	TRBJ2-3	CASSVTRGSQATDTQYF	TGTGCCAGTAGTGTCACCAGGGGTTCTCAAGCTACAGATACGCAGTATTTT
13	TRBV28	-	-	TRBJ1-6	CASSWAGGSPLHF	TGTGCCAGCAGTTGGGCCGGGGGGTCACCCCTCCACTTT
13	TRBV12-3/TRBV12-4	-	-	TRBJ1-5	CASSLDRAQPQHF	TGTGCCAGCAGTTTAGACAGGGCTCAGCCCCAGCATTTT
17	TRBV7-6	TRBD1	-	TRBJ1-6	CASSSQPWTGENSPLHF	TGTGCCAGCAGCTCCCAACCCTGGACAGGGGAAAATTCACCCCTCCACTTT
12	TRBV4-1	-	-	TRBJ1-1	CASSLTGSEAFF	TGCGCCAGCAGCCTGACAGGTTCGGAAGCTTTCTTT
16	TRBV7-2	TRBD1	-	TRBJ2-7	CASSLGQGTGGYEQYF	TGTGCCAGCAGCTTAGGACAAGGGACAGGGGGCTACGAGCAGTACTTC
14	TRBV29-1	-	-	TRBJ1-1	CSVGAENPSTEAFF	TGCAGCGTTGGAGCTGAGAACCCTAGCACTGAAGCTTTCTTT
13	TRBV28	-	once	TRBJ2-7	CASQGLSGSEQYF	TGTGCCAGCCAAGGTCTATCGGGGAGCGAGCAGTACTTC
13	TRBV7-2	-	-	TRBJ1-1	CASSPQPGTQAFF	TGTGCCAGCAGCCCTCAGCCCGGTACCCAAGCTTTCTTT
13	TRBV7-9	-	-	TRBJ1-2	CASSLSPNMGYTF	TGTGCCAGCAGCCTATCCCCGAACATGGGATACACCTTC
15	TRBV19	TRBD1	-	TRBJ2-7	CASSTGTGAPYEQYF	TGTGCCAGTAGTACTGGGACAGGGGCCCCCTACGAGCAGTACTTC
15	TRBV27	-	-	TRBJ1-2	CASSLLGSPNYGYTF	TGTGCCAGCAGTTTATTGGGTTCCCCTAACTATGGCTACACCTTC
15	TRBV19	TRBD1	-	TRBJ1-1	CASRRPDREATEAFF	TGTGCCAGTAGGCGTCCGGACAGGGAGGCCACTGAAGCTTTCTTT
16	TRBV4-3	-	-	TRBJ1-2	CASSQELPTAHYGYTF	TGCGCCAGCAGCCAAGAACTTCCTACAGCACATTATGGCTACACCTTC
19	TRBV21-1	-	-	TRBJ2-5	CASSKHPPRQATYQETQYF	TGTGCCAGCAGCAAACACCCCCCTAGGCAGGCTACTTACCAAGAGACCCAGTACTTC
15	TRBV5-1	-	-	TRBJ2-3	CASSLAGAGTDTQYF	TGCGCCAGCAGCTTGGCTGGGGCCGGCACAGATACGCAGTATTTT
14	TRBV29-1	-	-	TRBJ2-7	CSVSYRDNSYEQYF	TGCAGCGTTTCATACAGGGATAACTCCTACGAGCAGTACTTC
17	TRBV28	TRBD1	-	TRBJ1-1	CASRGDRRTPKNTEAFF	TGTGCCAGCAGGGGGGACAGGAGGACGCCAAAGAACACTGAAGCTTTCTTT
12	TRBV12-3/TRBV12-4	-	-	TRBJ2-7	CASSIVSYEQYF	TGTGCCAGCAGCATTGTGTCCTACGAGCAGTACTTC
14	TRBV27	-	-	TRBJ1-1	CASSLTGFNTEAFF	TGTGCCAGCAGTTTAACAGGTTTTAACACTGAAGCTTTCTTT
13	TRBV29-1	-	-	TRBJ2-7	CSVETAPGSEQYF	TGCAGCGTTGAGACAGCTCCGGGGAGCGAGCAGTACTTC
16	TRBV30	-	-	TRBJ2-2	CAWLQSRRVNTGELFF	TGTGCCTGGCTCCAGTCGAGACGGGTGAACACCGGGGAGCTGTTTTTT
14	TRBV11-3	TRBD2	-	TRBJ2-1	CASSPGLAGGEQFF	TGTGCCAGCAGTCCGGGACTAGCGGGGGGTGAGCAGTTCTTC
15	TRBV6-1	TRBD1	-	TRBJ1-1	CASSEAGGRGTEAFF	TGTGCCAGCAGTGAAGCAGGGGGCCGGGGCACTGAAGCTTTCTTT
13	TRBV9	-	few	TRBJ1-5	CASSVEAGQPQHF	TGTGCCAGCAGCGTAGAAGCCGGCCAGCCCCAGCATTTT
14	TRBV3-1/TRBV3-2	-	-	TRBJ2-1	CASSQQIAGTEQFF	TGTGCCAGCAGCCAACAGATTGCCGGGACTGAGCAGTTCTTC
16	TRBV18	-	few	TRBJ2-1	CASSPQPPTGVNEQFF	TGTGCCAGCTCACCACAACCCCCAACTGGAGTTAATGAGCAGTTCTTC
13	TRBV29-1	-	few	TRBJ2-3	CSVRAYGTDTQYF	TGCAGCGTGAGGGCCTACGGGACAGATACGCAGTATTTT
17	TRBV5-4	TRBD2	-	TRBJ2-5	CASSLGLGGGAGETQYF	TGTGCCAGCAGCTTGGGCCTTGGCGGGGGGGCCGGAGAGACCCAGTACTTC